This T cell receptor beta chain is from a study of T cell changes during pregnancy in multiple sclerosis (dated by TCRdb to between 2018 and 2021). Broadly, across the study: In women with multiple sclerosis, the researchers looked at how the T cell repertoire shifted as pregnancy progressed.

V is cut by 3 bases and J by 4 bases, and the space between the germline ends is 4 bases. Its CDR3 holds 11 amino acids, cysteine through phenylalanine. Just the 33-base CDR3 DNA is kept, in frame starting at base 1. From the germline V gene (reference sequence), CDR1 is MNHEY and CDR2 is SMNVEV. Library prep was done by the immunoSEQ multiplex PCR assay. This immuneACCESS table, as held by TCRdb, lists in-frame sequences with V and J called but not all clones. Of the missing ones, under half trace to an unresolved V gene in checked studies; the others have no known cause. This sample holds 90,000 to 100,000 clones; around 90% were observed only once. The top ten hold more than 2% of the sample. As to this clone: No antigen is known for it. No much larger clonotype is one base removed from it; base qualities were not supplied.

The chain uses TRBV27 and TRBJ2-7, with the D segment identity uncertain. The material sequenced was peripheral blood, taken after pregnancy. This clonotype was sampled from a female donor in good health, enrolled as a control in a pregnancy study. The DNA sequence is as follows: TGTGCCAGCAGTTTCGGTTACGAGCAGTACTTC. Protein translation: CASSFGYEQYF.